The 23 T cell receptor beta chains below all came from one sample that was sequenced in a study of vaccination effects on CD4 cells after COVID-19. Libraries were prepared by immunoSEQ multiplex PCR; TCRdb keeps only in-frame clonotypes and omits some of them. Among roughly 29,000 clones listed, 65% were seen once. Their cognate antigens are unknown. Isolating CD4+ T cells followed roughly ten days of culture. This specimen was CD4+ T cells from PBMCs cultured without peptide, taken before COVID-19 vaccination. The receptors originated from a human donor who received a COVID-19 vaccine.

V is TRBV2 and J is TRBJ2-7; D possibly corresponds to TRBD2 (5 bases). There are 13 residues in the CDR3. Germline-derived CDR1 and CDR2 are SNHLY and FYNNEI. Trimming stripped 10 bases from V and 1 base from J, with 14 bases between. This CDR3 reads CAIAVGGSYEQYF. CDR3 DNA sequence: TGTGCCATAGCAGTTGGCGGGTCCTACGAGCAGTACTTC.

This clone has only a few counts. The V gene is TRBV12-3 or TRBV12-4, the J gene TRBJ2-7; D gene ambiguous. The V end was cut by 5 bases, the J end by 1 base, with 9 bases between. This CDR3 is 13 amino acids long. CDR3 bases: TGTGCCAGCAGTACTGACAAGTCCTACGAGCAGTACTTC. The encoded protein is CASSTDKSYEQYF.

This clone occurred once. The chain joins TRBV6-6 to TRBJ2-5; D is unclear. Germline CDR1 reads MNHNY; CDR2 reads SVGAGI (reference sequence). This CDR3 is 13 amino acids long. The ends were cut back, 0 bases at V and 5 bases at J, with 7 bases in the middle. As DNA, the CDR3 is TGTGCCAGCAGTTACTCGCTCGTGGAGACCCAGTACTTC. Translated, it gives CASSYSLVETQYF.

The chain recombines TRBV6-5 with TRBJ2-7; 7 bases are a match to TRBD1. V shed 0 bases, J shed 4 bases, and the junction held 9 bases outside the gene matches. Germline lookup yields CDR1 MNHEY and CDR2 SVGAGI. The length of the CDR3 is 16 residues. In DNA, the CDR3 is TGTGCCAGCAGTTACTCTGCGACAGGGCGGAGTTACGAGCAGTACTTC. It codes for CASSYSATGRSYEQYF.

The chain combines TRBV5-4 with TRBJ2-2, with 7 bases that match TRBD1. The CDR3 runs to 14 residues. Germline loops: CDR1 SGHNT, CDR2 YYREEE (reference sequence). The ends lost 0 bases at V and 7 bases at J; junction bases unmatched: 3. The CDR3 DNA is TGTGCCAGCAGCTTGGACAGGGGATACGGGGAGCTGTTTTTT. Protein product: CASSLDRGYGELFF.

The chain uses TRBV27 and TRBJ2-3; D gene ambiguous. The germline V gene has CDR1 MNHEY and CDR2 SMNVEV (reference sequence). The CDR3 sequence is 16 residues long. The germline V and J ends were trimmed by 3 bases and 1 base, with 14 bases remaining between them. The CDR3 protein is CASSFAGPKGTDTQYF. The CDR3 DNA follows: TGTGCCAGCAGTTTCGCAGGTCCGAAGGGCACAGATACGCAGTATTTT.

The V gene is TRBV7-9, the J gene TRBJ2-7; the D is unclear. The germline V and J ends were trimmed by 6 bases and 7 bases, with 19 bases remaining between them. Germline CDR1 is SEHNR and CDR2 is FQNEAQ (reference sequence). The CDR3 loop spans 14 amino acids. DNA of the CDR3: TGTGCCAGCAGTCTGGGGATAGGAGCGCGGGAGCAGTACTTC. Translating gives CASSLGIGAREQYF. Looking up the rest from reference TRBV7-9 and TRBJ2-7 gives the full variable domain: DTGVSQNPRHKITKRGQNVTFRCDPISEHNRLYWYRQTLGQGPEFLTYFQNEAQLEKSRLLSDRFSAERPKGSFSTLEIQRTEQGDSAMYLCASSLGIGAREQYFGPGTRLTVT.

The sample holds one count of this clone. The chain links TRBV7-9 to TRBJ1-3; tentatively, D is TRBD1 (5 bases). Trimming left V 1 base short and J 1 base short, with 11 bases between. This CDR3 has 16 residues. Germline CDR1 SEHNR, CDR2 FQNEAQ (reference sequence). The CDR3 nucleotides are TGTGCCAGCAGCTTAGAAGGGACGGTTTCTGGAAACACCATATATTTT. Protein: CASSLEGTVSGNTIYF.

The V call is TRBV11-2, the J call TRBJ2-3; D gene ambiguous. V was clipped by 5 bases and J by 4 bases, with 16 bases between them. Germline lookup yields CDR1 SGHAT and CDR2 FQNNGV. The CDR3 runs 15 residues. CDR3: CASSVRGNRPDTQYF. In DNA, the CDR3 is TGTGCCAGCAGCGTCCGCGGCAACCGTCCAGATACGCAGTATTTT. Filled out from reference TRBV11-2 and TRBJ2-3, the complete variable domain reads EAGVAQSPRYKIIEKRQSVAFWCNPISGHATLYWYQQILGQGPKLLIQFQNNGVVDDSQLPKDRFSAERLKGVDSTLKIQPAKLEDSAVYLCASSVRGNRPDTQYFGPGTRLTVL.

The chain links TRBV6-5 to TRBJ2-1; a possible D gene is TRBD2 (7 bases). The CDR3 spans 15 residues. The germline gives CDR1 MNHEY, CDR2 SVGAGI. V was cut by 0 bases and J by 9 bases, with 15 bases left in between. The DNA for the CDR3 is TGTGCCAGCAGTTACTCAGGGGGGGTTTGGACTGAGCAGTTCTTC. Protein: CASSYSGGVWTEQFF.

V is TRBV24-1 and J is TRBJ2-1; TRBD1 matches 10 bases. The germline CDR1 and CDR2 sequences are KGHDR and SFDVKD. Germline trimming cut 3 bases from V and 9 bases from J; bases unmatched to any gene: 13. The CDR3 has 17 amino acids. As DNA, the CDR3 is TGTGCCACCAGTGATCCCAAGTCGACAGGGGGCAAGGGTGAGCAGTTCTTC. This encodes CATSDPKSTGGKGEQFF.

This clone was seen more than once but under ten times. The chain carries TRBV6-5 and TRBJ1-3; unclear D gene. The germline CDR1 and CDR2 sequences are MNHEY and SVGAGI. Trimming stripped 7 bases from V and 0 bases from J, with 13 bases between. CDR3 length: 15 residues. The CDR3 DNA reads TGTGCCAGCACGCTCGGATTCAACTCTGGAAACACCATATATTTT. Residues: CASTLGFNSGNTIYF.

The chain's CDR3 is CASSEGWPSGRIGNEQFF. The CDR3 DNA reads TGTGCCAGCAGTGAAGGCTGGCCTAGCGGGAGAATTGGGAATGAGCAGTTCTTC. V usage is TRBV2 and J usage is TRBJ2-1; 10 bases fit TRBD2. The CDR3 totals 18 residues. V was pared by 1 base and J by 7 bases, with 13 bases of the junction left unmatched. In germline, CDR1 is SNHLY, CDR2 FYNNEI.

This clone was seen more than once but under ten times. The chain carries TRBV10-1 and TRBJ2-7; D is perhaps TRBD2 (5 bases). CDR1 and CDR2 from the germline V gene are WNHNN and SYGVQD (reference sequence). The CDR3 sequence is 14 residues long. V was trimmed by 2 bases and J by 2 bases, leaving 10 bases between them. The CDR3 nucleotides are TGCGCCAGCAGTGAGGGCGGGCGTCCCTACGAGCAGTACTTC. Its protein is CASSEGGRPYEQYF.

J is TRBJ2-7 and V is TRBV10-3; the match to TRBD2 covers 12 bases. From germline, CDR1 is ENHRY and CDR2 SYGVKD. There are 13 residues in the CDR3. The junction had 2 bases not matched to a gene; V was cut back by 6 bases and J by 5 bases. This CDR3 reads CAIRLAGGDEQYF. In nucleotides, the CDR3 is TGTGCCATCAGGCTAGCGGGAGGGGACGAGCAGTACTTC.

The chain employs TRBV7-9 and TRBJ2-7; maybe TRBD2 (5 bases). V lost 4 bases, J lost 6 bases, and 13 bases lay in between. The germline gives CDR1 SEHNR, CDR2 FQNEAQ (reference sequence). The length of the CDR3 is 13 residues. The CDR3 DNA is TGTGCCAGCAGCTCGACGGGAAGTGGCGAGCAGTACTTC. As protein: CASSSTGSGEQYF.

This clone showed up just once. This chain joins TRBV7-9 and TRBJ1-4, with D possibly matching TRBD1 (5 bases). The CDR3 sequence is 13 residues long. Looked up from germline, CDR1 is SEHNR and CDR2 is FQNEAQ (reference sequence). The V and J ends lost 2 bases and 8 bases respectively, with 9 bases between them. The CDR3 coding sequence is TGTGCCAGCAGCTTACCAGGGAACGAAAAACTGTTTTTT. The encoded protein is CASSLPGNEKLFF.

This clone was seen more than once but under ten times. The chain carries TRBV10-3 and TRBJ1-4; D is unclear. The germline V and J ends were trimmed by 4 bases and 8 bases, with 23 bases remaining between them. This CDR3 spans 17 amino acids. Germline loops: CDR1 ENHRY, CDR2 SYGVKD. CDR3 nucleotides: TGTGCCATCAGTGTTATTCAGATCCTAGGTGTTAGCGAAAAACTGTTTTTT. Its protein is CAISVIQILGVSEKLFF.

This clone occurred a few times. V is TRBV19 and J is TRBJ2-1; no clear D gene. The germline V gene encodes CDR1 LNHDA and CDR2 SQIVND (reference sequence). V was pared by 4 bases and J by 8 bases, with 9 bases between. This CDR3 is 12 amino acids long. The CDR3 protein is CASSTTGYEQFF. CDR3 nucleotides: TGTGCCAGTAGTACAACGGGTTATGAGCAGTTCTTC. The full variable domain, its missing parts supplied by reference TRBV19 and TRBJ2-1, is DGGITQSPKYLFRKEGQNVTLSCEQNLNHDAMYWYRQDPGQGLRLIYYSQIVNDFQKGDIAEGYSVSREKKESFPLTVTSAQKNPTAFYLCASSTTGYEQFFGPGTRLTVL.

This clone was found a few times. The V gene is TRBV5-1, the J gene TRBJ2-1, with D possibly matching TRBD2 (6 bases). The CDR3 is 15 residues long. Trimming removed 1 base from V and 9 bases from J, with 17 bases in between. Germline V gene data show CDR1 as SGHRS and CDR2 as YFSETQ. The CDR3 DNA reads TGCGCCAGCAGCTTGCAATTACGGGAGTTGGGTGAGCAGTTCTTC. Encoded protein: CASSLQLRELGEQFF.

This clone was detected a few times. The rearrangement links TRBV7-9 to TRBJ2-1, with TRBD1 identical over 11 bases. The CDR3 has 14 residues. Trimming took 5 bases from V and 8 from J; bases not matched to a gene: 5. CDR1 and CDR2 (germline): SEHNR, FQNEAQ (reference sequence). The CDR3 reads CASSPGQGADEQFF. CDR3 nucleotides: TGTGCCAGCAGCCCAGGACAGGGGGCCGATGAGCAGTTCTTC.

This clone turned up a few times. This sequence joins TRBV15 and TRBJ2-7; 8 bases match TRBD1. With 2 bases clipped from V and 3 bases from J, the junction kept 15 bases outside the gene matches. CDR3 size: 18 residues. The V gene's germline CDR1 is LNHNV and CDR2 YYDKDF (reference sequence). The CDR3 region has the DNA TGTGCCACCAGCAGACGTACTTACAGGGGGTGGGGTGGCTACGAGCAGTACTTC. It codes for CATSRRTYRGWGGYEQYF.

There are a few counts of this clone. The chain combines TRBV5-1 with TRBJ1-1; maybe TRBD1 (5 bases). Germline V lookup: CDR1 SGHRS, CDR2 YFSETQ. The CDR3 covers 16 residues. V lost 4 bases to trimming and J lost 4 bases, with 20 bases between them. The CDR3 spells CASSLSGQYVSTEAFF. The CDR3 DNA reads as TGCGCCAGCAGCCTTTCGGGGCAGTATGTGAGCACTGAAGCTTTCTTT.